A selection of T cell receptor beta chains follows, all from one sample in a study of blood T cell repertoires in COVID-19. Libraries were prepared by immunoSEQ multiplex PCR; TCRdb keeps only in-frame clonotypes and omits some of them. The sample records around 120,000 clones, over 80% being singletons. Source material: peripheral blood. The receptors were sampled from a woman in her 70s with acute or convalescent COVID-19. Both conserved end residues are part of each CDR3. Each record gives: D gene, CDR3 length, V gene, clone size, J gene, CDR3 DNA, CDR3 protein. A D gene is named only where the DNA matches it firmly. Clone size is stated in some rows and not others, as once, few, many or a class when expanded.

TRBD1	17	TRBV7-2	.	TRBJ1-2	TGTGCCAGCAGCCCCCAGTCCCCGGGACAGCCAAACTATGGCTACACCTTC	CASSPQSPGQPNYGYTF
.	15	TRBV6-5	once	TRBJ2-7	TGTGCCAGCACCATTGAGAGGGATGCAACCTACGAGCAGTACTTC	CASTIERDATYEQYF
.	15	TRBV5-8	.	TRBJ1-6	TGTGCCAGCAGCAGAAAGACAGGTCTAGAATCACCCCTCCACTTT	CASSRKTGLESPLHF
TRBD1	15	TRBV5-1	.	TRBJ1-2	TGCGCCAGCAGCTTGGAACCCGGACAGGGCCGGGGCTACACCTTC	CASSLEPGQGRGYTF
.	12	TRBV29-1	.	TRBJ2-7	TGCAGCGTTGAGATAGCGGTGGACGAGCAGTACTTC	CSVEIAVDEQYF
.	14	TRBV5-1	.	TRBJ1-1	TGCGCCAGCAGCTTGGTACAGGGATTTAATGAAGCTTTCTTT	CASSLVQGFNEAFF
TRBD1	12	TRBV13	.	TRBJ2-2	TGTGCCAGCAGCCCCGGGACAGGGGAGATGTTTTTT	CASSPGTGEMFF
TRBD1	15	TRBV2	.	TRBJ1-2	TGTGCCAGCAGTAATCCAGGGGGCCGGGACTATGGCTACACCTTC	CASSNPGGRDYGYTF
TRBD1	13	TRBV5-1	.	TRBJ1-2	TGCGCCAGCAGCCTAGGGACAGGGTATGGCTACACCTTC	CASSLGTGYGYTF
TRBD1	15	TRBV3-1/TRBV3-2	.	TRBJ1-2	TGTGCCAGCAGCCAAATGTGGAGGACAGGTCTAGGCTACACCTTC	CASSQMWRTGLGYTF
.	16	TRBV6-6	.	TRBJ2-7	TGTGCCAGCAGGTCCAGGGGCTTCCCCCTACCCCACGAGCAGTACTTC	CASRSRGFPLPHEQYF
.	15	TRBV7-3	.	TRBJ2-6	TGTGCCAGCAGCCCTACAGGGCCTGGGGCCAACGTCCTGACTTTC	CASSPTGPGANVLTF
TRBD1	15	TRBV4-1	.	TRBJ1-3	TGCGCCAGCAGCCAAGCCGGCATCAGGGGGAACACCATATATTTT	CASSQAGIRGNTIYF
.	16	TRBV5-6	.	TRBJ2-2	TGTGCCAGCAGAGTTAGCGTCCCTATCTATTCCGGGGAGCTGTTTTTT	CASRVSVPIYSGELFF
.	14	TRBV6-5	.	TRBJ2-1	TGTGCCAGCAGCCAGGAGGGGCCCTACAATGAGCAGTTCTTC	CASSQEGPYNEQFF
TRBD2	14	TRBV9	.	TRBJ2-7	TGTGCCAGCAGCCCGACTAGCGGCGGAATTGAGCAGTACTTC	CASSPTSGGIEQYF
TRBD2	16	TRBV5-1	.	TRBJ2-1	TGCGCCAGCAGCTTGGAGTGGTCTAGCGGATACAATGAGCAGTTCTTC	CASSLEWSSGYNEQFF
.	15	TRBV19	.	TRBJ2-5	TGTGCCAGTAGTATAGACCCCACAGGGTGGGAGACCCAGTACTTC	CASSIDPTGWETQYF
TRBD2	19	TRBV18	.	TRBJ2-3	TGTGCCAGCTCACCCATCTCGACTAGCGGGGGGGGCGTTGGAGATACGCAGTATTTT	CASSPISTSGGGVGDTQYF
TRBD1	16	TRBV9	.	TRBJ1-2	TGTGCCAGCAGCTATTCCGCCGGGACAGGGGGCGATGGCTACACCTTC	CASSYSAGTGGDGYTF
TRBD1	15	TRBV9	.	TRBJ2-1	TGTGCCAGCAGCAGTCGGGACAGGGCTAACAATGAGCAGTTCTTC	CASSSRDRANNEQFF
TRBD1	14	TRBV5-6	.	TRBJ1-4	TGTGCCAGCAGCTTGGTACAGGGGGGTGAAAAACTGTTTTTT	CASSLVQGGEKLFF
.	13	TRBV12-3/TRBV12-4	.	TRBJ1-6	TGTGCCAGCAGTTTAGAGAGGAATTCACCCCTCCACTTT	CASSLERNSPLHF
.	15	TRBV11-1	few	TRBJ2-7	TGTGCCAGCAGCTTAGATCAGGATCCGTCCTACGAGCAGTACTTC	CASSLDQDPSYEQYF
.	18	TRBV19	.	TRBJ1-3	TGTGCCAGTAGTATAAAGTCGGGGACTTTCGGCTCTGGAAACACCATATATTTT	CASSIKSGTFGSGNTIYF
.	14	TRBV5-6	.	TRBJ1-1	TGTGCCAGCAGCTTGGGTGGCAGGAACACTGAAGCTTTCTTT	CASSLGGRNTEAFF
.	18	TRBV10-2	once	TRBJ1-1	TGCGCCAGCAGTGCCAATACGGGTGGGGACACTTGGAACACTGAAGCTTTCTTT	CASSANTGGDTWNTEAFF
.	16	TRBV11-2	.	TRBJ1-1	TGTGCCAGCAAGGGGGACGCATCTTACATGAACACTGAAGCTTTCTTT	CASKGDASYMNTEAFF
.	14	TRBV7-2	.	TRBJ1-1	TGTGCCAGCAGCTTAGGGGGCTTTTACACTGAAGCTTTCTTT	CASSLGGFYTEAFF
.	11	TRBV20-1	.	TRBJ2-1	TGCAGTGCTAGCCTTTACAATGAGCAGTTCTTC	CSASLYNEQFF
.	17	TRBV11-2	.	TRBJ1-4	TGTGCCAGCAGCTTAGATGTTAGGACAGAAAGTGATGAAAAACTGTTTTTT	CASSLDVRTESDEKLFF
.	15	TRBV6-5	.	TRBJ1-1	TGTGCCAGCAGTTACTCAGCGGTCCCGAGCACTGAAGCTTTCTTT	CASSYSAVPSTEAFF
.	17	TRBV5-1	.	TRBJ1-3	TGCGCCAGCCACCTCGGACCGGACACGAAAACTGGAAACACCATATATTTT	CASHLGPDTKTGNTIYF
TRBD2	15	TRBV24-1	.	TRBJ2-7	TGTGCCACCAGTGATCCTAGCGGGGGAAGTTACGAGCAGTACTTC	CATSDPSGGSYEQYF
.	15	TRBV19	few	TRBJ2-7	TGTGCCAGTAGTATAGAAAGGGGGGGGAGATCGGAGCAGTACTTC	CASSIERGGRSEQYF
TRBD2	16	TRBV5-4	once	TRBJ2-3	TGTGCCAGCATCGAATCCGGGACTAGCGGTCTTGGTACGCAGTATTTT	CASIESGTSGLGTQYF
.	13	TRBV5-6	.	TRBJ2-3	TGTGCCAGCAGCTTGAGCAGGCGCGATACGCAGTATTTT	CASSLSRRDTQYF
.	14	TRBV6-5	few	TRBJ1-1	TGTGCCAGCAGTTACTCGGGGGGGAACACTGAAGCTTTCTTT	CASSYSGGNTEAFF
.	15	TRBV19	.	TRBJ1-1	TGTGCCAGTAGTATTTCAGGGGCAAAGAACACTGAAGCTTTCTTT	CASSISGAKNTEAFF
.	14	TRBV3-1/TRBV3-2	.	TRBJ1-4	TGTGCCAGCAGCCATGGTACAGCTAATGAAAAACTGTTTTTT	CASSHGTANEKLFF
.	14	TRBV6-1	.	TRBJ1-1	TGTGCCAGCAGTGAGGAGGGTCCGGGCACTGAAGCTTTCTTT	CASSEEGPGTEAFF
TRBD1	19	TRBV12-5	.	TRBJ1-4	TGTGCTAGTGGTCCCAGCCAGGACAGGGATAGCTCCCGAGATGAAAAACTGTTTTTT	CASGPSQDRDSSRDEKLFF
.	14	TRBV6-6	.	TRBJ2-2	TGTGCCAGCAGTTACTCTGGCGGCACCGGGGAGCTGTTTTTT	CASSYSGGTGELFF
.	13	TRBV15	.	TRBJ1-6	TGTGCCACCAGCAGAGATGGAGGATCACCCCTCCACTTT	CATSRDGGSPLHF
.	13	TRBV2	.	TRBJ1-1	TGTGCCAGCAGTGACCAGTTCAACACTGAAGCTTTCTTT	CASSDQFNTEAFF
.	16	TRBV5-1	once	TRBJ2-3	TGCGCCAGCAGCTTGGCGTCAGAGACTAGCACAGATACGCAGTATTTT	CASSLASETSTDTQYF
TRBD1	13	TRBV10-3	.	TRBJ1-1	TGTGCCATCAGTACCGGGACAGGGGGGGTTAATTTCTTT	CAISTGTGGVNFF
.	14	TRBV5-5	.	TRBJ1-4	TGTGCCAGCAGCTTGCTGGGGCTTGGAGAAAAACTGTTTTTT	CASSLLGLGEKLFF
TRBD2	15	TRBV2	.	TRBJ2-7	TGTGCCAGCAGTGACGCGGCGGGGGGGAGCTACGAGCAGTACTTC	CASSDAAGGSYEQYF
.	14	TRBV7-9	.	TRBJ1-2	TGTGCCAGCAGCCAGGGTCAGTCCTCGGTCGGCTACACCTTC	CASSQGQSSVGYTF
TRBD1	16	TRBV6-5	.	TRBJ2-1	TGTGCCAGCAGTTACCCTGGCAGGGGGTTAACCAATGAGCAGTTCTTC	CASSYPGRGLTNEQFF
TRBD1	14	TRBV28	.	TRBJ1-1	TGTGCCAGCAGCCCAGGGGGCGAGGTTGTGAAAGCTTTCTTT	CASSPGGEVVKAFF
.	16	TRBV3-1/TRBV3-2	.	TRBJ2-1	TGTGCCAGCAGCCGCCTTGGGGAGGTCTCTCACAATGAGCAGTTCTTC	CASSRLGEVSHNEQFF
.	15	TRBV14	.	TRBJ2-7	TGTGCCAGCAGCCAAGCGCCACATCCGTTGTACGAGCAGTACTTC	CASSQAPHPLYEQYF
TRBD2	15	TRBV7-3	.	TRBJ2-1	TGTGCCAGCAGCGCGGGACTAGCGGTCTACAATGAGCAGTTCTTC	CASSAGLAVYNEQFF
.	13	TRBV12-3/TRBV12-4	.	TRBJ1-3	TGTGCCAGCAGCCCCAGTTCTGGAAACACCATATATTTT	CASSPSSGNTIYF
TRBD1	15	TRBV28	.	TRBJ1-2	TGTGCCAGCAGACGCCTACGAACAGGGGGCCGTGGCTACACCTTC	CASRRLRTGGRGYTF
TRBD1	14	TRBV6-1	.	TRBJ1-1	TGTGCCAGCAGTGAACCAGGGGGAACGACTGAAGCTTTCTTT	CASSEPGGTTEAFF
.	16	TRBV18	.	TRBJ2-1	TGTGCCAGCTCACCACCGGAGGGAAGCTCCTACAATGAGCAGTTCTTC	CASSPPEGSSYNEQFF